The next 27 T cell receptor beta chains were all read from a single sample in a study of control samples from healthy donors and cancer patients. Method: immunoSEQ multiplex PCR; TCRdb's copy keeps in-frame clones and lacks some. The table has about 85,000 clones, roughly nine tenths seen once. Material: blood. These receptors came from a woman in her fifties or sixties in good health.

This clone has just one count. This chain links TRBV7-2 with TRBJ2-2; no firm D call. Trimming left V 2 bases short and J 1 base short, with 11 bases between. CDR1 and CDR2 (germline): SGHTA, FQGNSA. The CDR3 is 16 residues long. The CDR3: CASSLRTGLNTGELFF. CDR3 DNA sequence: TGTGCCAGCAGCTTAAGGACGGGCTTGAACACCGGGGAGCTGTTTTTT.

V gene TRBV28 combines with J gene TRBJ2-3; unclear D gene. Germline values: CDR1 MDHEN, CDR2 SYDVKM. This CDR3 spans 15 amino acids. V was trimmed by 4 bases and J by 0 bases, leaving 11 bases between them. CDR3 loop: CASSSRRVSTDTQYF. The CDR3 DNA follows: TGTGCCAGCAGTTCCCGTAGGGTCAGCACAGATACGCAGTATTTT.

This clone was recorded a few times. V usage is TRBV3-1 (or the pseudogene TRBV3-2) and J usage is TRBJ2-7; D perhaps matches TRBD2 (7 bases). Trimming pared 4 bases from V and 3 bases from J, leaving 16 bases between. Germline V CDR1 and CDR2: LGHDT, YNNKEL (reference sequence). CDR3 length: 15 residues. The DNA for the CDR3 is TGTGCCAGCAGCCCAAGGGGGGGGCGATACTACGAGCAGTACTTC. It specifies CASSPRGGRYYEQYF.

The chain recombines TRBV19 with TRBJ2-1, with TRBD1 identical over 7 bases. Germline CDR1 is LNHDA and CDR2 is SQIVND (reference sequence). The CDR3 is 16 residues long. V was clipped by 4 bases and J by 5 bases; unmatched bases: 11. This chain's CDR3 is CASSTRQGRDDNEQFF. The DNA of the CDR3 is TGTGCCAGTAGTACCCGACAGGGAAGGGACGACAATGAGCAGTTCTTC.

The count of this clone is one. The chain couples TRBV29-1 to TRBJ1-5, with TRBD1 identical over 10 bases. The germline V gene encodes CDR1 SQVTM and CDR2 ANQGSEA. CDR3 length: 15 amino acids. The V segment lost 4 bases and the J segment 5 bases; nucleotides outside the gene matches: 8. This chain's CDR3 is CSVATGTGVDQPQHF. DNA for the CDR3: TGCAGCGTTGCAACCGGGACAGGGGTTGATCAGCCCCAGCATTTT.

This clone was observed a few times. DNA for the CDR3: TGTGCCAGCAGCTTGGCCCCCTTCCCCGAGCAGTACTTC. Protein product: CASSLAPFPEQYF. The V gene is TRBV7-9, the J gene TRBJ2-7, with D hard to call. Germline loops: CDR1 SEHNR, CDR2 FQNEAQ (reference sequence). Trimming left V 3 bases short and J 6 bases short, with 12 bases between. The CDR3 runs to 13 residues.

This chain connects TRBV11-2 to TRBJ2-3, with 10 bases fitting TRBD2. V lost 5 bases, J lost 5 bases, and 4 bases stayed unmatched. This CDR3 comprises 14 residues. The germline gives CDR1 SGHAT, CDR2 FQNNGV. CDR3: CASSERGGVDTQYF. The CDR3 nucleotides read TGTGCCAGCAGCGAGCGGGGGGGTGTAGATACGCAGTATTTT.

The chain combines TRBV9 with TRBJ1-5; 8 bases are a match to TRBD1. The CDR3 spans 15 residues. Per germline, CDR1 SGDLS and CDR2 YYNGEE. V was clipped by 3 bases and J by 1 base; unmatched bases: 3. The chain's CDR3 is CASSATGGSNQPQHF. The CDR3 DNA is TGTGCCAGCAGCGCCACAGGGGGGAGCAATCAGCCCCAGCATTTT. Drawing the rest from reference TRBV9 and TRBJ1-5, the complete variable domain is DSGVTQTPKHLITATGQRVTLRCSPRSGDLSVYWYQQSLDQGLQFLIQYYNGEERAKGNILERFSAQQFPDLHSELNLSSLELGDSALYFCASSATGGSNQPQHFGDGTRLSIL.

The chain carries TRBV11-2 and TRBJ2-7; possible D gene TRBD1, 6 bases. Trimming took off 3 bases at V and 4 bases at J, with 16 bases between the two ends. The CDR3 consists of 15 residues. Germline V gene data show CDR1 as SGHAT and CDR2 as FQNNGV. Written as DNA, the CDR3 is TGTGCCAGCAGCTTTCTCGGGGACACCGCTTACGAGCAGTACTTC. It encodes CASSFLGDTAYEQYF. Full variable domain (remainder filled in from reference TRBV11-2 and TRBJ2-7): EAGVAQSPRYKIIEKRQSVAFWCNPISGHATLYWYQQILGQGPKLLIQFQNNGVVDDSQLPKDRFSAERLKGVDSTLKIQPAKLEDSAVYLCASSFLGDTAYEQYFGPGTRLTVT.

The chain recombines TRBV28 with TRBJ1-1, with D maybe TRBD1 (5 bases). The CDR3 is 16 amino acids. Germline V gene data show CDR1 as MDHEN and CDR2 as SYDVKM. With 2 bases removed from V and 4 bases from J, the gap between germline ends came to 17 bases. The CDR3 sequence: CASSLRRRTFFTEAFF. Here the CDR3 DNA reads TGTGCCAGCAGTTTAAGGCGCCGGACATTTTTCACTGAAGCTTTCTTT.

This rearrangement joins TRBV7-8 to TRBJ1-5; D may be TRBD1 (5 bases). The germline CDR1 and CDR2 sequences are SGHVS and FQNEAQ. V was pared by 5 bases and J by 5 bases, with 13 bases between. This CDR3 spans 14 amino acids. The CDR3 DNA follows: TGTGCCAGCAGCGGCGCGAGACAGTATCAGCCCCAGCATTTT. Its protein product is CASSGARQYQPQHF. Combining the CDR3 with reference TRBV7-8 and TRBJ1-5 gives the whole variable domain GAGVSQSPRYKVAKRGQDVALRCDPISGHVSLFWYQQALGQGPEFLTYFQNEAQLDKSGLPSDRFFAERPEGSVSTLKIQRTQQEDSAVYLCASSGARQYQPQHFGDGTRLSIL.

V and J are TRBV5-4 and TRBJ2-3; a weak D match, TRBD2 (6 bases). Germline V CDR1 and CDR2: SGHNT, YYREEE (reference sequence). The CDR3 is 14 residues long. V lost 1 base, J lost 1 base, and 7 bases lay in between. The CDR3 DNA sequence: TGTGCCAGCAGCTTGCCGGGAGGCACAGATACGCAGTATTTT. This gives the protein CASSLPGGTDTQYF.

The chain carries TRBV7-9 and TRBJ2-1; D is possibly TRBD1 (5 bases). The V end lost 5 bases, the J end lost 11 bases, and 22 bases lay between the germline ends. Germline V gene sequence: CDR1 SEHNR, CDR2 FQNEAQ (reference sequence). The CDR3 length is 15 residues. The CDR3 DNA reads as TGTGCCAGCAGCGCCCCGGGCGCCCGAAGGGGTCAGCAGTTCTTC. Protein product: CASSAPGARRGQQFF.

The CDR3 DNA reads as TGTGCCAGCAGCTTACGACAGGATAACTATGGCTACACCTTC. It is translated as CASSLRQDNYGYTF. The chain joins TRBV7-2 to TRBJ1-2; weak D call: TRBD1 (6 bases). The ends were cut back, 2 bases at V and 1 base at J, with 8 bases in the middle. The CDR3 totals 14 residues. CDR1 and CDR2 (germline): SGHTA, FQGNSA.

CDR3 residues: CASSLDLTAQGNSPLHF. In DNA, the CDR3 is TGCGCCAGCAGCTTGGATTTGACAGCGCAGGGGAATTCACCCCTCCACTTT. This chain joins TRBV5-1 and TRBJ1-6; TRBD1 might be the D (6 bases). The CDR3 spans 17 residues. Germline CDR1 SGHRS, CDR2 YFSETQ. V was clipped by 0 bases and J by 7 bases, with 17 bases between them.

The gene calls are TRBV19 and TRBJ2-1; 12 bases are a match to TRBD2. J was trimmed by 7 bases and V by 3 bases; bases with no gene match: 4. There are 15 residues in the CDR3. Germline lookup yields CDR1 LNHDA and CDR2 SQIVND (reference sequence). DNA of the CDR3: TGTGCCAGTAGTATGGCTAGCGGGGGGGCAAATGAGCAGTTCTTC. This encodes CASSMASGGANEQFF. The full variable domain, its missing parts supplied by reference TRBV19 and TRBJ2-1, is DGGITQSPKYLFRKEGQNVTLSCEQNLNHDAMYWYRQDPGQGLRLIYYSQIVNDFQKGDIAEGYSVSREKKESFPLTVTSAQKNPTAFYLCASSMASGGANEQFFGPGTRLTVL.

The chain carries TRBV19 and TRBJ1-1, with D tentatively TRBD1 (5 bases). The CDR3 length is 14 residues. Germline CDR1 reads LNHDA; CDR2 reads SQIVND (reference sequence). V lost 5 bases, J lost 4 bases, and 14 bases lay in between. The CDR3 spells CASSDRLRGTEAFF. The CDR3 DNA reads as TGTGCCAGTAGTGACAGATTGAGGGGCACTGAAGCTTTCTTT.

The chain links TRBV6-2 or TRBV6-3 to TRBJ2-7, with 13 bases that match TRBD2. Germline V CDR1 and CDR2: MNHEY, SVGEGT. The CDR3 length is 15 residues. The trim removed 5 bases at V and 6 bases at J, leaving 7 bases unmatched. The CDR3 region has the DNA TGTGCCAGCAGTATACTAGCGGGAGGGCCCTTCGAGCAGTACTTC. Its translation is CASSILAGGPFEQYF.

The chain has TRBV2 and TRBJ1-1; TRBD1 might be the D (5 bases). Looked up from germline, CDR1 is SNHLY and CDR2 is FYNNEI. V was pared by 6 bases and J by 2 bases, with 10 bases between. The CDR3 extends over 13 amino acids. In DNA form, the CDR3 reads TGTGCCAGCAGCAGGGAGGGAAACACTGAAGCTTTCTTT. Translating gives CASSREGNTEAFF.

The V call is TRBV18, the J call TRBJ1-1; D call uncertain. Deletions cut 6 bases from V and 4 bases from J, with 18 bases between. This CDR3 spans 15 amino acids. Germline CDR1 and CDR2: KGHSH and LQKENI. The DNA of the CDR3 is TGTGCCAGCTCCCCCAATGGGGATATGGGCACTGAAGCTTTCTTT. Translation: CASSPNGDMGTEAFF.

The V and J genes are TRBV9 and TRBJ1-6; D remains unclear. With 0 bases removed from V and 7 bases from J, the gap between germline ends came to 8 bases. The CDR3 sequence is 14 residues long. Germline V gives CDR1 SGDLS, CDR2 YYNGEE. The CDR3 region is CASSVAVGNSPLHF. CDR3 DNA sequence: TGTGCCAGCAGCGTAGCCGTGGGGAATTCACCCCTCCACTTT.

This clone was counted a few times. This chain uses TRBV11-3 with TRBJ2-7; TRBD1 is a possible D gene (6 bases). From germline, CDR1 is SGHNT and CDR2 YENEEA. CDR3 size: 12 residues. Trimming stripped 5 bases from V and 7 bases from J, with 12 bases between. The CDR3 loop is CASSGGRREQYF. The DNA of the CDR3 is TGTGCCAGCAGCGGGGGCCGGCGGGAGCAGTACTTC.

The gene calls are TRBV18 and TRBJ2-2, with TRBD2 as a possible D gene (5 bases). Germline V gene lookup returns CDR1 KGHSH and CDR2 LQKENI. CDR3 length: 16 amino acids. V gave up 3 bases and J gave up 3 bases, with 14 bases separating them. In DNA form, the CDR3 reads TGTGCCAGCTCACCCGTCGCGGGTCTCGACACCGGGGAGCTGTTTTTT. It is translated as CASSPVAGLDTGELFF.

The chain joins TRBV27 to TRBJ2-3; either TRBD1 or TRBD2 may supply D (5 bases each). The germline V gene has CDR1 MNHEY and CDR2 SMNVEV (reference sequence). The CDR3 has 18 amino acids. V gave up 7 bases and J gave up 4 bases, with 27 bases separating them. The CDR3 nucleotides are TGTGCCAGCAAGTCGATAGCTGACCCCGCACGAGGGGCAGATACGCAGTATTTT. Protein product: CASKSIADPARGADTQYF.

This chain joins TRBV7-9 and TRBJ1-2; D is ambiguous. V was cut by 5 bases and J by 10 bases, with 17 bases left in between. The CDR3 spans 13 residues. Germline CDR1 is SEHNR and CDR2 is FQNEAQ (reference sequence). The CDR3 coding sequence is TGTGCCAGCAGCCGCAGCGGGGATTCGGACTACACCTTC. Amino acid sequence: CASSRSGDSDYTF.

This chain joins TRBV15 and TRBJ1-3; 7 nucleotides match TRBD1. This CDR3 has 14 residues. Germline CDR1 and CDR2: LNHNV and YYDKDF (reference sequence). J gave up 0 bases and V 6 bases, and 2 bases lay outside the gene matches. The DNA of the CDR3 is TGTGCCACCAGGGACAGGCACTCTGGAAACACCATATATTTT. Translated: CATRDRHSGNTIYF.

This chain joins TRBV2 and TRBJ2-3; a possible D gene is TRBD1 (6 bases). The germline V gene encodes CDR1 SNHLY and CDR2 FYNNEI. The length of the CDR3 is 15 residues. V was clipped by 7 bases and J by 4 bases, with 18 bases between them. The CDR3 DNA sequence: TGTGCCAGCAAGAAAGGCTACTCAGGGGCAGATACGCAGTATTTT. Encoded protein: CASKKGYSGADTQYF.